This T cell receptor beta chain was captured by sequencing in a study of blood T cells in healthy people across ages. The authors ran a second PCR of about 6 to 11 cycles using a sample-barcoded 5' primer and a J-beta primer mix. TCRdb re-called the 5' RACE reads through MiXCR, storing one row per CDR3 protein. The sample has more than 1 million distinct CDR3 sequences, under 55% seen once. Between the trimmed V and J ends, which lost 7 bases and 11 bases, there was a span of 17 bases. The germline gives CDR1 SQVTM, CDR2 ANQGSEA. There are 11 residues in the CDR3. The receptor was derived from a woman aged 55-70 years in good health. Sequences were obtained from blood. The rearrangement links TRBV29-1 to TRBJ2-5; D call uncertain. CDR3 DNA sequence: TGCAGCGCTGGGTCCGGAGATGAGCAGTACTTC. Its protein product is CSAGSGDEQYF.